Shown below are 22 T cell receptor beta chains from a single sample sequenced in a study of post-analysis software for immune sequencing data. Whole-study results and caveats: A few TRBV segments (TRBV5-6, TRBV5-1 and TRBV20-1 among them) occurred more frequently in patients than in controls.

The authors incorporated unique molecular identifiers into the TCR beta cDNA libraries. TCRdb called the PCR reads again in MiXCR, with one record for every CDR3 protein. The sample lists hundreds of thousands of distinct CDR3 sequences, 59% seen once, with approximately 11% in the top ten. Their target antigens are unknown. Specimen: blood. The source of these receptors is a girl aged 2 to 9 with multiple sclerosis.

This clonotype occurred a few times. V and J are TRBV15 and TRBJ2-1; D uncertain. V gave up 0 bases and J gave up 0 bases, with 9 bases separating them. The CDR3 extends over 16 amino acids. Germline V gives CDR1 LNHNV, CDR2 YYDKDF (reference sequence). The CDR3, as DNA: TGTGCCACCAGCAGAGATCCTCCGAGCTCCTACAATGAGCAGTTCTTC. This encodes CATSRDPPSSYNEQFF.

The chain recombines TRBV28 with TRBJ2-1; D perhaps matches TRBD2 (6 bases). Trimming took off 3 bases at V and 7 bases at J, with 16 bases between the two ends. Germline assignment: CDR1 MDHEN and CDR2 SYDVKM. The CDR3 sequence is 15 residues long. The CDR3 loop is CASSFGLGAGNEQFF. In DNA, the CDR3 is TGTGCCAGCAGTTTTGGGCTCGGGGCGGGGAATGAGCAGTTCTTC.

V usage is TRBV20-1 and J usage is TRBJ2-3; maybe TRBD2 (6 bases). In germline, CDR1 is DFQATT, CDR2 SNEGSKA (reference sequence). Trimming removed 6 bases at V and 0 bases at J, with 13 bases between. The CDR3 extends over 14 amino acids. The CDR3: CSAGGEASTDTQYF. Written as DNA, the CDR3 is TGCAGTGCCGGAGGGGAGGCTAGCACAGATACGCAGTATTTT.

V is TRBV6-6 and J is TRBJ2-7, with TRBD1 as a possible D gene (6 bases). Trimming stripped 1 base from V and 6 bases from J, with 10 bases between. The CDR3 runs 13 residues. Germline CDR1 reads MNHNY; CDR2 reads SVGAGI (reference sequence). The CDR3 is CASSYLQGSEQYF. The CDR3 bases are TGTGCCAGCAGTTACTTACAGGGCAGCGAGCAGTACTTC.

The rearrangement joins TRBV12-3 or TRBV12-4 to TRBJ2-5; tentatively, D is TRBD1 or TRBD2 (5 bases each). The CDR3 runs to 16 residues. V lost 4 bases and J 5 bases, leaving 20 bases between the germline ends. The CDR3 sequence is CASSSPWGRPKETQYF. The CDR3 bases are TGTGCCAGCAGTTCCCCTTGGGGACGCCCAAAGGAGACCCAGTACTTC.

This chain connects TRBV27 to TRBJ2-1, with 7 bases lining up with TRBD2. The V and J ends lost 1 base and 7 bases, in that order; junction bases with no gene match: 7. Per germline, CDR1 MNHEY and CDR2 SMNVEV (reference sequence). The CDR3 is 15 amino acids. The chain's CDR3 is CASSLWGGRLNEQFF. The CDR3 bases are TGTGCCAGCAGTTTATGGGGCGGGAGATTAAATGAGCAGTTCTTC.

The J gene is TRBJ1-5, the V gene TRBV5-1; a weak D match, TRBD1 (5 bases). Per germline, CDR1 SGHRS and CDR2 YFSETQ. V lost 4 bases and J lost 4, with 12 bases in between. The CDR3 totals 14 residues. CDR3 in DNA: TGCGCCAGCAGCGCTGGGACCGCGAATCAGCCCCAGCATTTT. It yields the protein CASSAGTANQPQHF.

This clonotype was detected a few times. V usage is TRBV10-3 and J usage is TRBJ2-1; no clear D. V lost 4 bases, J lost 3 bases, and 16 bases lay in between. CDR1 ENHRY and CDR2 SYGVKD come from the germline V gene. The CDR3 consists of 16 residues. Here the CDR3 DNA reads TGTGCCATCAGTGCCCCCGGACCAGAAATCTACAATGAGCAGTTCTTC. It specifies CAISAPGPEIYNEQFF.

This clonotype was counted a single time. The CDR3 is CASSLQRGATDTQYF. CDR3 in DNA: TGTGCCAGCAGCTTGCAGCGGGGGGCCACAGATACGCAGTATTTT. This chain connects TRBV7-2 to TRBJ2-3; 9 bases map to TRBD2. V trimming: 3 bases; J trimming: 2 bases; junction bases outside the gene matches: 3. The CDR3 loop spans 15 amino acids. Looked up from germline, CDR1 is SGHTA and CDR2 is FQGNSA.

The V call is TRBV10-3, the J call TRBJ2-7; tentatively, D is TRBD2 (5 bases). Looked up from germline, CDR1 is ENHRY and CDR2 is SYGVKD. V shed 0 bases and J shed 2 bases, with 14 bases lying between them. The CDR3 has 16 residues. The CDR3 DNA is TGTGCCATCAGTGAGTCGACGAAGCGGACGACCTACGAGCAGTACTTC. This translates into CAISESTKRTTYEQYF.

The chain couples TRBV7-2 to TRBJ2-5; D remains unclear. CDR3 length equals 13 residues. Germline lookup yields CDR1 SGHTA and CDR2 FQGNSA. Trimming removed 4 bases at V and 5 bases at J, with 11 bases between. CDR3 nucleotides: TGTGCCAGCAGCTCCTCCCCCCGGGAGACCCAGTACTTC. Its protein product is CASSSSPRETQYF. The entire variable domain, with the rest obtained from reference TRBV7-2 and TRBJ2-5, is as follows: GAGVSQSPSNKVTEKGKDVELRCDPISGHTALYWYRQSLGQGLEFLIYFQGNSAPDKSGLPSDRFSAERTGGSVSTLTIQRTQQEDSAVYLCASSSSPRETQYFGPGTRLLVL.

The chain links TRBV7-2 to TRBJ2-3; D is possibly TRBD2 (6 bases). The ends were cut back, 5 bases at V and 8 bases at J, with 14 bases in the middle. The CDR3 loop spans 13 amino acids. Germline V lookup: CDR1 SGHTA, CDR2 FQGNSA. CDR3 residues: CASSPPGLSTQYF. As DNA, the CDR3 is TGTGCCAGCAGCCCCCCGGGACTCTCTACGCAGTATTTT.

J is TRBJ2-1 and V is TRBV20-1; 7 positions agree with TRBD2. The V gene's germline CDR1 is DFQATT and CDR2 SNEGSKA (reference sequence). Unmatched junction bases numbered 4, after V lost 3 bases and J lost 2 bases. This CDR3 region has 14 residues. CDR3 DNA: TGCAGTGCTAGGGGCGGGAGCACCTACAATGAGCAGTTCTTC. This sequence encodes CSARGGSTYNEQFF.

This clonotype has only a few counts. The chain's CDR3 is CASSVEDRGWETQYF. In nucleotides, the CDR3 is TGTGCCAGCAGCGTAGAGGACAGGGGTTGGGAGACCCAGTACTTC. This chain connects TRBV9 to TRBJ2-5; 9 nucleotides line up with TRBD1. Germline loops: CDR1 SGDLS, CDR2 YYNGEE. J was trimmed by 5 bases and V by 0 bases; bases with no gene match: 5. The CDR3 sequence is 15 residues long.

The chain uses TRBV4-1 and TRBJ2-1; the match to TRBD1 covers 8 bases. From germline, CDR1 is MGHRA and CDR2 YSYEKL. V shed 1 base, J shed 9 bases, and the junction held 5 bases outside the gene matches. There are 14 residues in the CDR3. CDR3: CASSQVGQGCEQFF. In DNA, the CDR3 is TGCGCCAGCAGCCAAGTAGGACAGGGCTGTGAGCAGTTCTTC.

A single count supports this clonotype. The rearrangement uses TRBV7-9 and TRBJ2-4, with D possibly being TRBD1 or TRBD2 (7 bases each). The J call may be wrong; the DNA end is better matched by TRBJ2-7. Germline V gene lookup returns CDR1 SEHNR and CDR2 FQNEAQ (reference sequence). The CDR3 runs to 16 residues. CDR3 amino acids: CASSQLQGGKTYEQYF. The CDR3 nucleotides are TGTGCCAGCAGCCAGCTCCAGGGGGGGAAGACCTACGAGCAGTACTTC.

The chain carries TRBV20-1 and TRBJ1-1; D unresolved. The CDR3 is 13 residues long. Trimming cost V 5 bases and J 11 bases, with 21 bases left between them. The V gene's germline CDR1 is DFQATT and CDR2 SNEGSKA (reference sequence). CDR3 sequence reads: CSAPPNGGNWAFF. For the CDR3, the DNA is TGCAGTGCTCCCCCTAACGGTGGCAATTGGGCTTTCTTT.

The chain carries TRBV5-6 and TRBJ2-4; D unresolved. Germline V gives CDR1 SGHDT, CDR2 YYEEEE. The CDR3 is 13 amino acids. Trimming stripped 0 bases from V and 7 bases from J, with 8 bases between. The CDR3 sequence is CASSLEVVNIQYF. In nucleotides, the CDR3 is TGTGCCAGCAGCTTGGAAGTGGTGAACATTCAGTACTTC.

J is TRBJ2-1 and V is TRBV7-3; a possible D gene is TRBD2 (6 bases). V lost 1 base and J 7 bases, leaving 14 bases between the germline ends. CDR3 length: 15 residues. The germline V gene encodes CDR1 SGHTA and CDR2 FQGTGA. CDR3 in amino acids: CASSLNPGARNEQFF. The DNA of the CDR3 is TGTGCCAGCAGCTTAAACCCGGGAGCAAGGAATGAGCAGTTCTTC.

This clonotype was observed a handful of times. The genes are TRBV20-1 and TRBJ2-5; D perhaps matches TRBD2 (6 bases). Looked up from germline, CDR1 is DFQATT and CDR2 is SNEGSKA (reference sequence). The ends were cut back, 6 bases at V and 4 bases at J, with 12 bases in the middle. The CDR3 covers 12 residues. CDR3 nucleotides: TGCAGTGCCCGAGCGGGTCTAGAGACCCAGTACTTC. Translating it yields CSARAGLETQYF.

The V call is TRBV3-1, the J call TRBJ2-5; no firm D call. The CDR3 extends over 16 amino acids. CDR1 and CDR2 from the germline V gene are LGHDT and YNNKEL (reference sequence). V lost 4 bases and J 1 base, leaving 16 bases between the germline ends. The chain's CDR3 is CASSRVVVSGQETQYF. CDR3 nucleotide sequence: TGTGCCAGCAGCCGAGTGGTAGTATCTGGCCAAGAGACCCAGTACTTC.

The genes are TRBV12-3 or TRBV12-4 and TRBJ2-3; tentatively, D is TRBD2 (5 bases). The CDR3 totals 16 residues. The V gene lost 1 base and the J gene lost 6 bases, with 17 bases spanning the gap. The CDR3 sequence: CASSLVPSAPGDTQYF. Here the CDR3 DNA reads TGTGCCAGCAGTTTAGTACCTAGTGCCCCGGGGGATACGCAGTATTTT.